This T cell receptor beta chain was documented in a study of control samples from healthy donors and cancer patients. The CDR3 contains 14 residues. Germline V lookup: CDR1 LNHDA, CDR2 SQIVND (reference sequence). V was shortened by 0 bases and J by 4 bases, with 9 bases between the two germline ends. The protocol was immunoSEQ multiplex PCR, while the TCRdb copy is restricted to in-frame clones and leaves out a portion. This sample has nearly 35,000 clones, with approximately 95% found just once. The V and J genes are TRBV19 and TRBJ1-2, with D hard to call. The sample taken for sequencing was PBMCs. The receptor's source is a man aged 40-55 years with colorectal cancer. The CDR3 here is CASSIDRGTYGYTF. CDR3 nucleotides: TGTGCCAGTAGTATAGATCGGGGTACCTATGGCTACACCTTC.